These 17 T cell receptor beta chains came from one sample sequenced in a study of blood T cells in healthy people across ages. The use of a sample-barcoded 5' primer and a J-beta primer mix characterized a second PCR of roughly 6 to 12 cycles. MiXCR was run by TCRdb on the 5' RACE reads, yielding one entry per CDR3 protein. The sample contains over 1,500,000 distinct CDR3 sequences, about two fifths of which appear only once. Sequences were obtained from blood. Receptors were obtained from a human donor in good health.

The V call is TRBV5-5, the J call TRBJ2-4; D remains ambiguous. Germline V lookup: CDR1 SGHKS, CDR2 YYEKEE (reference sequence). Deletions cut 1 base from V and 7 bases from J, with 12 bases between. The CDR3 covers 14 residues. The CDR3 is CASSLRAGPNIQYF. The CDR3 coding sequence is TGTGCCAGCAGCTTGCGCGCAGGTCCCAACATTCAGTACTTC.

For this clonotype: At one end, the junction sequence differs from germline, possibly due to a read error. The chain has TRBV4-1 and TRBJ2-3; D uncertain. Germline V CDR1 and CDR2: MGHRA, YSYEKL. CDR3 length: 16 amino acids. CDR3 DNA: TGCGCCGGCAGCCAAGACCCTCCGTTGATCACAGATACGCAGTATTTT. Protein sequence: CAGSQDPPLITDTQYF.

The genes are TRBV12-3 or TRBV12-4 and TRBJ2-3, with D unresolved. The CDR3 totals 15 residues. Trimming stripped 5 bases from V and 5 bases from J, with 17 bases between. CDR3 sequence (DNA): TGTGCCAGCAGTCCACTCGGCAGAGTGAAAGATACGCAGTATTTT. This codes for CASSPLGRVKDTQYF.

This clonotype has more than one count but fewer than ten. The J gene is TRBJ1-1, the V gene TRBV7-2; D is perhaps TRBD1 (5 bases). CDR3 length: 14 residues. V lost 1 base, J lost 3 bases, and 9 bases lay in between. Germline loops: CDR1 SGHTA, CDR2 FQGNSA. In nucleotides, the CDR3 is TGTGCCAGCAGCTTAGATGTAGGGGACACTGAAGCTTTCTTT. It translates to CASSLDVGDTEAFF.

This clonotype has more than one count but fewer than ten. The chain has TRBV20-1 and TRBJ1-1; D gene ambiguous. The CDR3 totals 12 residues. Trimming took 6 bases from V and 4 from J, leaving 12 bases between them. Germline assignment: CDR1 DFQATT and CDR2 SNEGSKA (reference sequence). Here the CDR3 reads CSAGERGTEAFF. CDR3 coding DNA: TGCAGTGCCGGGGAGAGAGGCACTGAAGCTTTCTTT.

The V call is TRBV10-3, the J call TRBJ2-5; D perhaps matches TRBD1 (5 bases). The germline gives CDR1 ENHRY, CDR2 SYGVKD. This CDR3 has 13 residues. The germline V and J ends were trimmed by 6 bases and 5 bases, with 13 bases remaining between them. CDR3 residues: CAISVDSSETQYF. The CDR3 DNA reads as TGTGCCATCAGCGTAGACAGCTCGGAGACCCAGTACTTC.

This clonotype was counted between two and nine times. The J gene is TRBJ2-1, the V gene TRBV7-3; a possible D gene is TRBD1 (6 bases). Germline V gene sequence: CDR1 SGHTA, CDR2 FQGTGA. The ends were cut back, 4 bases at V and 3 bases at J, with 22 bases in the middle. The CDR3 runs to 18 residues. CDR3 DNA: TGTGCCAGCAGCTCTAACTCACGTGGGACACTATACTACAATGAGCAGTTCTTC. It encodes CASSSNSRGTLYYNEQFF.

This clonotype was observed many times. The V and J genes are TRBV6-1 and TRBJ2-7; 7 nucleotides line up with TRBD2. V gave up 2 bases and J gave up 5 bases; unmatched junction bases: 12. Germline CDR1 MNHNS, CDR2 SASEGT. CDR3 length: 16 amino acids. In DNA form, the CDR3 reads TGTGCCAGCAGTGAAATCAGCGGGGCAGGTAAAGACGAGCAGTACTTC. Its protein is CASSEISGAGKDEQYF.

Ten or more counts support this clonotype. The rearrangement uses TRBV6-5 and TRBJ2-7; perhaps TRBD1 as D (6 bases). Deletions cut 0 bases from V and 3 bases from J, with 9 bases between. CDR1 is MNHEY and CDR2 is SVGAGI in the germline V gene. CDR3 length equals 14 residues. For the CDR3, the DNA is TGTGCCAGCAGTTACTCCGGGACATTCTACGAGCAGTACTTC. Residues: CASSYSGTFYEQYF.

This sequence joins TRBV5-1 and TRBJ2-5, with D perhaps TRBD1 or TRBD2 (5 bases each). Germline V lookup: CDR1 SGHRS, CDR2 YFSETQ. The CDR3 is made up of 13 amino acids. The ends were cut back, 2 bases at V and 11 bases at J, with 16 bases in the middle. The DNA of the CDR3 is TGCGCCAGCAGCTTAGGGGACGGCAATGAGCAGTACTTC. This gives the protein CASSLGDGNEQYF.

The J gene is TRBJ2-3, the V gene TRBV7-2; TRBD2 might be the D (6 bases). The CDR3 is 16 residues long. Trimming stripped 2 bases from V and 6 bases from J, with 18 bases between. Per germline, CDR1 SGHTA and CDR2 FQGNSA. CDR3 DNA: TGTGCCAGCAGCTTAATGCGGGGTAATTTCAGGGATACGCAGTATTTT. Residues: CASSLMRGNFRDTQYF.

Worth noting for this clonotype: At one boundary the junction diverges from the germline segment, which might be a read error. This chain connects TRBV12-3 or TRBV12-4 to TRBJ2-7; perhaps TRBD2 as D (6 bases). The CDR3 runs to 12 residues. CDR3 DNA sequence: TGTGCCAGCAGTCCCACTAGCAACGAGCAGGACTTC. Translation gives CASSPTSNEQDF.

The chain uses TRBV27 and TRBJ2-1; no firm D call. Germline V gene data show CDR1 as MNHEY and CDR2 as SMNVEV (reference sequence). The germline V and J ends were trimmed by 5 bases and 2 bases, with 19 bases remaining between them. The length of the CDR3 is 17 residues. In DNA form, the CDR3 reads TGTGCCAGCAGTCCCACCTACAGAATTCTCGCCTACAATGAGCAGTTCTTC. Its protein product is CASSPTYRILAYNEQFF.

The chain uses TRBV7-6 and TRBJ2-5, with D hard to call. The germline V and J ends were trimmed by 0 bases and 4 bases, with 12 bases remaining between them. The V gene's germline CDR1 is SGHVS and CDR2 FNYEAQ. CDR3 length: 15 amino acids. The CDR3 reads CASSLATRAGETQYF. The CDR3 DNA is TGTGCCAGCAGCTTAGCAACTCGGGCTGGAGAGACCCAGTACTTC.

V is TRBV4-3 and J is TRBJ1-6; no definite D call. Between the trimmed V and J ends, which lost 1 base and 7 bases, there was a span of 11 bases. Germline CDR1 is LGHNA and CDR2 is YSLEER. This CDR3 comprises 15 residues. The CDR3 reads CASSQGSGQNSPLHF. CDR3 sequence (DNA): TGCGCCAGCAGCCAAGGATCGGGCCAGAATTCACCCCTCCACTTT.

The V gene is TRBV7-8, the J gene TRBJ2-7; D may be TRBD2 (6 bases). The CDR3 loop spans 16 amino acids. Germline V gives CDR1 SGHVS, CDR2 FQNEAQ. Trimming left V 5 bases short and J 2 bases short, with 19 bases between. The CDR3 DNA follows: TGTGCCAGCAGCCCACACCTGAGAGGCGGGACCTACGAGCAGTACTTC. It specifies CASSPHLRGGTYEQYF.

The chain uses TRBV5-1 and TRBJ2-7; the D call may be TRBD1 or TRBD2 (5 bases each). V was trimmed by 4 bases and J by 3 bases, leaving 17 bases between them. Germline V lookup: CDR1 SGHRS, CDR2 YFSETQ. This CDR3 comprises 15 residues. The CDR3 spells CASSQGDHMGYEQYF. CDR3 DNA sequence: TGCGCCAGCAGCCAAGGGGACCACATGGGCTACGAGCAGTACTTC.